Following are 18 T cell receptor beta chains from one sample sequenced in a study of blood T cells in healthy people across ages. It was with a sample-barcoded 5' primer and a J-beta primer mix that a second PCR of about 7 to 12 cycles was run. TCRdb re-derived calls from the 5' RACE reads in MiXCR, one entry per CDR3 protein. The sample shows 1 million or so distinct CDR3 sequences, 25% of them seen only once. The sample also formed part of further work on T cells of mothers and their children.

Sequences were obtained from blood. All receptors derive from a girl aged 2-10 years in good health.

This rearrangement joins TRBV28 to TRBJ2-1; the D call may be TRBD1 or TRBD2 (5 bases each). This CDR3 region has 15 residues. Trimming pared 3 bases from V and 6 bases from J, leaving 15 bases between. Germline CDR1 is MDHEN and CDR2 is SYDVKM. CDR3: CASSFVVEGINEQFF. The CDR3 DNA reads TGTGCCAGCAGTTTTGTAGTTGAGGGGATCAATGAGCAGTTCTTC.

This sequence joins TRBV24-1 and TRBJ2-7, with 7 bases fitting TRBD1. V shed 0 bases and J 13 bases; nucleotides not matched to a gene: 5. CDR1 and CDR2 (germline): KGHDR, SFDVKD. The CDR3 loop spans 12 amino acids. The CDR3: CATSDLRDRLYF. CDR3 nucleotide sequence: TGTGCCACCAGTGATTTGAGGGACAGATTATACTTC.

With regard to this clonotype: A read error may produce the germline difference seen at one junction end. The genes are TRBV5-6 and TRBJ2-5, with TRBD2 matching over 13 bases. The germline V gene encodes CDR1 SGHDT and CDR2 YYEEEE. The length of the CDR3 is 17 residues. The CDR3 sequence is CASSLVPGLAGEETQHF. CDR3 DNA sequence: TGTGCCAGCAGCTTAGTCCCCGGACTAGCGGGAGAAGAGACCCAGCACTTC.

There are a few counts of this clonotype. The genes are TRBV29-1 and TRBJ2-1; no clear D. V lost 6 bases and J lost 7, with 19 bases in between. The CDR3 spans 14 residues. Germline V lookup: CDR1 SQVTM, CDR2 ANQGSEA. The CDR3 is CSVGTRLSGNEQFF. CDR3 DNA: TGCAGCGTCGGTACTCGGCTTAGTGGTAATGAGCAGTTCTTC.

The chain combines TRBV9 with TRBJ2-5, with D maybe TRBD1 (5 bases). Matching the DNA end better, TRBJ2-1 makes the J call doubtful. This CDR3 region has 13 residues. CDR1 and CDR2 (germline): SGDLS, YYNGEE. CDR3 bases: TGTGCCAGCAGCGATCCCCAGGGCAATGAGCAGTTCTTC. Encoded protein: CASSDPQGNEQFF.

This clonotype has a handful of counts. J is TRBJ1-2 and V is TRBV3-1; 8 bases are a match to TRBD1. The CDR3 spans 15 residues. Germline V gives CDR1 LGHDT, CDR2 YNNKEL (reference sequence). Losses at the gene ends were 0 bases for V and 7 bases for J; bases not matched to a gene: 7. As DNA, the CDR3 is TGTGCCAGCAGCCAAGATCAACTTGACAGGGGTGGCTACACCTTC. Translating it yields CASSQDQLDRGGYTF. The full variable domain, rest sourced from reference TRBV3-1 and TRBJ1-2, is DTAVSQTPKYLVTQMGNDKSIKCEQNLGHDTMYWYKQDSKKFLKIMFSYNNKELIINETVPNRFSPKSPDKAHLNLHINSLELGDSAVYFCASSQDQLDRGGYTFGSGTRLTVV.

This clonotype showed up just a few times. The V gene is TRBV7-8, the J gene TRBJ2-1, with D tentatively TRBD2 (6 bases). The CDR3 contains 17 residues. Trimming shortened V by 5 bases and J by 0 bases, and 17 bases separated the two germline ends. Per the germline V gene, CDR1 is SGHVS and CDR2 is FQNEAQ. Here the CDR3 reads CASSGGWSESSYNEQFF. CDR3 nucleotides: TGTGCCAGCAGCGGGGGGTGGAGCGAGAGCTCCTACAATGAGCAGTTCTTC.

This clonotype has just a few counts. The gene calls are TRBV24-1 and TRBJ2-1; possible D gene TRBD2, 6 bases. V was cut by 9 bases and J by 3 bases, with 11 bases left in between. Germline V lookup: CDR1 KGHDR, CDR2 SFDVKD. The CDR3 sequence is 13 residues long. The CDR3 DNA reads as TGTGCCACCGGCCGGGAGCACTACAATGAGCAGTTCTTC. Translating it yields CATGREHYNEQFF.

A single count supports this clonotype. With only one base between it and a far larger clone, this is likely a read error. The J gene is TRBJ2-7, the V gene TRBV27, with 11 nucleotides matching TRBD1. The CDR3 loop spans 14 amino acids. Looked up from germline, CDR1 is MNHEY and CDR2 is SMNVEV (reference sequence). CDR3 nucleotides: TGTGCCAGCAGTTTAGGACAGGGGGCCTACGCGCAGTACTTC. As protein: CASSLGQGAYAQYF.

The rearrangement joins TRBV12-3 or TRBV12-4 to TRBJ2-5, with D unclear. The germline V and J ends were trimmed by 6 bases and 4 bases, with 15 bases remaining between them. The CDR3 contains 14 residues. The CDR3 is CASSLDVARETQYF. DNA for the CDR3: TGTGCCAGCAGCCTGGATGTGGCCAGAGAGACCCAGTACTTC.

This clonotype has a handful of counts. The chain carries TRBV7-2 and TRBJ2-1; D perhaps matches TRBD1 (6 bases). CDR3 length equals 15 residues. The ends were cut back, 0 bases at V and 12 bases at J, with 18 bases in the middle. Germline CDR1 and CDR2: SGHTA and FQGNSA. CDR3 sequence: CASSLAYGTETGQFF. CDR3 DNA sequence: TGTGCCAGCAGCTTAGCTTACGGGACCGAGACAGGGCAGTTCTTC. Together with reference TRBV7-2 and TRBJ2-1, the CDR3 gives the full variable domain: GAGVSQSPSNKVTEKGKDVELRCDPISGHTALYWYRQSLGQGLEFLIYFQGNSAPDKSGLPSDRFSAERTGGSVSTLTIQRTQQEDSAVYLCASSLAYGTETGQFFGPGTRLTVL.

This clonotype has more than one count but fewer than ten. The chain recombines TRBV29-1 with TRBJ1-1; TRBD1 matches at 7 bases. Unmatched junction bases numbered 9, after V lost 6 bases and J lost 2 bases. Germline CDR1 is SQVTM and CDR2 is ANQGSEA. The CDR3 is 14 amino acids. As DNA, the CDR3 is TGCAGCGTCATAGGGACAGCAATAAACACTGAAGCTTTCTTT. Its translation: CSVIGTAINTEAFF.

The V and J genes are TRBV7-8 and TRBJ2-3, with a possible D match to TRBD2 (7 bases). The germline V gene has CDR1 SGHVS and CDR2 FQNEAQ. This CDR3 has 14 amino acids. Trimming cost V 5 bases and J 5 bases, with 14 bases left between them. CDR3 sequence: CASSGGAEGDTQYF. The CDR3 DNA sequence: TGTGCCAGCAGCGGGGGGGCCGAGGGAGATACGCAGTATTTT.

V and J are TRBV20-1 and TRBJ2-3; D not resolved. With 4 bases removed from V and 2 bases from J, the gap between germline ends came to 19 bases. Per germline, CDR1 DFQATT and CDR2 SNEGSKA (reference sequence). The CDR3 spans 16 residues. CDR3 protein: CSATGSLAASTDTQYF. The DNA for the CDR3 is TGCAGTGCTACCGGGTCGTTGGCGGCCTCCACAGATACGCAGTATTTT.

This clonotype was counted between two and nine times. One junction end does not reproduce the germline sequence, and a read error may be involved. The gene calls are TRBV6-2 or TRBV6-3 and TRBJ1-5; 9 bases are shared with TRBD1. CDR1 MNHEY and CDR2 SVGEGT come from the germline V gene. CDR3 size: 12 residues. The CDR3 is CASRTPGTGPLF. The CDR3, as DNA: TGTGCCAGCAGGACACCCGGGACAGGGCCTTTATTT.

J is TRBJ2-1 and V is TRBV5-1; D remains ambiguous. The germline gives CDR1 SGHRS, CDR2 YFSETQ. This CDR3 region has 12 residues. V lost 3 bases to trimming and J lost 8 bases, with 9 bases between them. The CDR3 region is CASSSIIYEQFF. The CDR3 DNA reads as TGCGCCAGCAGCTCCATCATCTATGAGCAGTTCTTC.

The rearrangement links TRBV3-1 to TRBJ2-1, with D possibly being TRBD2 (6 bases). Germline CDR1 is LGHDT and CDR2 is YNNKEL (reference sequence). Trimming cost V 0 bases and J 9 bases, with 15 bases left between them. The CDR3 length is 15 residues. CDR3 amino acids: CASSQDRTSWREQFF. CDR3 DNA sequence: TGTGCCAGCAGCCAAGATCGAACTAGCTGGCGTGAGCAGTTCTTC.

A few counts support this clonotype. The chain employs TRBV7-3 and TRBJ2-1, with 11 bases aligning to TRBD2. The CDR3 totals 16 residues. Trimming removed 5 bases from V and 5 bases from J; junction bases left unmatched: 8. The V gene's germline CDR1 is SGHTA and CDR2 FQGTGA. CDR3 in DNA: TGTGCCAGCAGCCCCATAATAGCGGGAGGGAACAATGAGCAGTTCTTC. This codes for CASSPIIAGGNNEQFF.